The following is a TCR beta chain sequence with its context. Sequencing of TCR beta, carried out with a high-throughput approach, was applied to CD8+ and CD4+ T cells from the blood. The multiple sclerosis controls, all treatment-naive patients, had relapsing-remitting disease that was stable or active. The entry originates in a study of CD8 T cells in Susac syndrome. Random-hexamer reverse transcription was applied to roughly 0.5 to 1 ug RNA. One entry per CDR3 protein results from TCRdb running MiXCR on the immunoSEQ multiplex PCR reads. The sample records more than 55,000 distinct CDR3 sequences, roughly 95% being singletons. Trimming left V 2 bases short and J 0 bases short, with 8 bases between. The CDR3 is 14 amino acids. The germline V gene has CDR1 DFQATT and CDR2 SNEGSKA (reference sequence).

This chain connects TRBV20-1 to TRBJ2-1; TRBD1 might be the D (5 bases). The TCR sequence derives from a human donor with multiple sclerosis. Sequencing used CD4+ T cells from PBMCs. The CDR3 coding sequence is TGCAGTGCTAGATCAGGGCACTCCTACAATGAGCAGTTCTTC. Protein sequence: CSARSGHSYNEQFF.